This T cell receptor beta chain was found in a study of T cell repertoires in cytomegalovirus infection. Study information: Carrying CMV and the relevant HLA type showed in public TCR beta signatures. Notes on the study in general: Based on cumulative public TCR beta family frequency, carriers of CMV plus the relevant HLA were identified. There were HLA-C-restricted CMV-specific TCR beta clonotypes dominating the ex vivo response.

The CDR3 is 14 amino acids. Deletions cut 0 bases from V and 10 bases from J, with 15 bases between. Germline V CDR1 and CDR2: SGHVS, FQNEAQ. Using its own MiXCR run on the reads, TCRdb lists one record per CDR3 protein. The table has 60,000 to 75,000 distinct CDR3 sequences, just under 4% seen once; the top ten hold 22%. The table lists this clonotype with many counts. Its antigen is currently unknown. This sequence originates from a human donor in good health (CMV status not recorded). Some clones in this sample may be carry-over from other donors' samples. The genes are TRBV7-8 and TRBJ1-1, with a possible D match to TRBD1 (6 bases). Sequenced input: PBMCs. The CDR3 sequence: CASSLAYAGAGAFF. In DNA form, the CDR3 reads TGTGCCAGCAGCTTAGCTTATGCGGGGGCGGGAGCTTTCTTT.